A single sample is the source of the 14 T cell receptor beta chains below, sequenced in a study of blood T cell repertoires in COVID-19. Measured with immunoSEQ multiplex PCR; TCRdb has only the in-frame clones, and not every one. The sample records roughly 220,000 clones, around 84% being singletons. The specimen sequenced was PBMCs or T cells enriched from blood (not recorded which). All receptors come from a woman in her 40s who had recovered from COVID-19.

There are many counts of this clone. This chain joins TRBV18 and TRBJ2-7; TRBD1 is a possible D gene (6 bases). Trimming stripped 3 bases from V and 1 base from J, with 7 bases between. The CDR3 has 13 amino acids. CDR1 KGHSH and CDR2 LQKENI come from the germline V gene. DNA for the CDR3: TGTGCCAGCTCACCGGGGGCTTCCTACGAGCAGTACGTC. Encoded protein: CASSPGASYEQYV.

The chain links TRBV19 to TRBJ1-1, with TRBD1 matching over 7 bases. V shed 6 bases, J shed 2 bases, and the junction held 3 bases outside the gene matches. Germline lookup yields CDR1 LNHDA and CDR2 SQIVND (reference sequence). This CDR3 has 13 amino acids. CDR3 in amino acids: CASRDRPNTEAFF. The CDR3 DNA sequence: TGTGCCAGTAGGGACAGGCCCAACACTGAAGCTTTCTTT.

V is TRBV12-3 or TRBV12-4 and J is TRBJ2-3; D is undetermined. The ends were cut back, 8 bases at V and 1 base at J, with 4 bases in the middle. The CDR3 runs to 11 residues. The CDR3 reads CASRGTDTQYF. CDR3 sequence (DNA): TGTGCCAGCCGGGGCACAGATACGCAGTATTTT.

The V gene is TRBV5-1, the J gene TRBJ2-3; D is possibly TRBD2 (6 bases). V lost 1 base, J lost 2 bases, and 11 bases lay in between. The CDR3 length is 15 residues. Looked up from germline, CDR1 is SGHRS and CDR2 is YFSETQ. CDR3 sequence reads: CASSLLGGDTDTQYF. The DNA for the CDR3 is TGCGCCAGCAGCTTGTTGGGCGGGGACACAGATACGCAGTATTTT.

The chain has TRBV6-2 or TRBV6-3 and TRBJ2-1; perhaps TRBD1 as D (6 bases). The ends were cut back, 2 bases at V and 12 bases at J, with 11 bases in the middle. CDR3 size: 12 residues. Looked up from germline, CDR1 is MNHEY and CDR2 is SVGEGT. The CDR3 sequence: CASSYPGVAQFF. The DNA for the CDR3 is TGTGCCAGCAGTTACCCAGGGGTAGCGCAGTTCTTC.

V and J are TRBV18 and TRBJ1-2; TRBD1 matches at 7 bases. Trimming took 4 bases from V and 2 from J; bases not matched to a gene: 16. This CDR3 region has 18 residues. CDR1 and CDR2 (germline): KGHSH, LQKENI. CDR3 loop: CASSLSAYRDRVNYGYTF. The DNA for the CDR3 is TGTGCCAGCTCACTCTCCGCTTACCGAGACAGGGTGAACTATGGCTACACCTTC.

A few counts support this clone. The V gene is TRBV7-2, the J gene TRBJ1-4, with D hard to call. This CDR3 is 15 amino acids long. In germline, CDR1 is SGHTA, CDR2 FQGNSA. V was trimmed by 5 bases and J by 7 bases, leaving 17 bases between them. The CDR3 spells CASSERHGEGEKLFF. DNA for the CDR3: TGTGCCAGCAGCGAGCGTCACGGGGAGGGTGAAAAACTGTTTTTT.

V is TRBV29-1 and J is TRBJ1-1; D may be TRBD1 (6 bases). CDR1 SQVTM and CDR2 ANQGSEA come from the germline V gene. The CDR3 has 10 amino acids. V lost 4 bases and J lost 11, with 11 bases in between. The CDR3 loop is CSVGNRDAFF. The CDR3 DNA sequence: TGCAGCGTTGGGAACAGGGATGCTTTCTTT. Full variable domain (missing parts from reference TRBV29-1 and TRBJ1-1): SAVISQKPSRDICQRGTSLTIQCQVDSQVTMMFWYRQQPGQSLTLIATANQGSEATYESGFVIDKFPISRPNLTFSTLTVSNMSPEDSSIYLCSVGNRDAFFGQGTRLTVV.

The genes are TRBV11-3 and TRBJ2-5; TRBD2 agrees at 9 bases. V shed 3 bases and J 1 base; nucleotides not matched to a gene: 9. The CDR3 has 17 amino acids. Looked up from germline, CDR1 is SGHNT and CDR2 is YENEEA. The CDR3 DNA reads TGTGCCAGCAGCTTCAGCGGTTGGCGGGAGGGCCAAGAGACCCAGTACTTC. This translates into CASSFSGWREGQETQYF. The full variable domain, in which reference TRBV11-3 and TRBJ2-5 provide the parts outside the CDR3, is EAGVVQSPRYKIIEKKQPVAFWCNPISGHNTLYWYLQNLGQGPELLIRYENEEAVDDSQLPKDRFSAERLKGVDSTLKIQPAELGDSAVYLCASSFSGWREGQETQYFGPGTRLLVL.

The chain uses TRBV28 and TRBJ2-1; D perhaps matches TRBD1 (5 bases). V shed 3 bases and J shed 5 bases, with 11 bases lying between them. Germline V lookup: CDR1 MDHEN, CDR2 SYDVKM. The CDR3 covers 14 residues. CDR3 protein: CASSFLDTDNEQFF. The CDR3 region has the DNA TGTGCCAGCAGTTTCTTGGACACCGACAATGAGCAGTTCTTC.

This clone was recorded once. The CDR3 bases are TGTGCCAGCAGCTTAGGGTCGGGGTCAGAGACCCAGTACTTC. This codes for CASSLGSGSETQYF. The V call is TRBV7-8, the J call TRBJ2-5; a possible D gene is TRBD2 (5 bases). CDR1 and CDR2 (germline): SGHVS, FQNEAQ. Trimming removed 1 base from V and 4 bases from J, with 10 bases in between. The CDR3 consists of 14 residues.

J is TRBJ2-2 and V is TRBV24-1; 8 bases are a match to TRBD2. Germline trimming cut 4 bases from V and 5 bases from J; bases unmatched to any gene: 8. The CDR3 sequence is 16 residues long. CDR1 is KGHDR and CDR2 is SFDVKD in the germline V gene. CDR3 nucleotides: TGTGCCACCAGTGACTCCCGAGCGGGAGATACCGGGGAGCTGTTTTTT. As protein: CATSDSRAGDTGELFF.

The CDR3 is CASSKKTDRNTEAFF. CDR3 bases: TGTGCCAGCAGCAAAAAGACAGACAGGAACACTGAAGCTTTCTTT. The chain couples TRBV21-1 to TRBJ1-1; the table names TRBD1, a call not compared with the DNA. TRBV21-1 is annotated as a pseudogene. This CDR3 is built from 15 residues.

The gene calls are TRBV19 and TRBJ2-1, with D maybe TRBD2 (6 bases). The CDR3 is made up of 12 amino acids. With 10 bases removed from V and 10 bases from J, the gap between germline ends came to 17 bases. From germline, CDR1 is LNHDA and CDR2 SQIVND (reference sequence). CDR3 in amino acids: CATFSHGSEQFF. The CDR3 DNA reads TGTGCCACTTTCAGCCACGGGAGCGAGCAGTTCTTC.